This entry concerns a single T cell receptor (beta chain). The source of the sample is a study of blood T cell repertoires in COVID-19. Study-level background: Material from acute and convalescent COVID-19 was sourced from the United States, Italy and Spain. Sample material is recorded as cDNA or gDNA derived from T cells, B-cell-depleted T cells, or PBMCs.

V gave up 0 bases and J gave up 6 bases, with 7 bases separating them. Per germline, CDR1 SGDLS and CDR2 YYNGEE. This CDR3 has 13 residues. Original handling: Reference gene primers were amplified, and this amplification served to estimate nucleated cell counts. The assay was immunoSEQ multiplex PCR, and TCRdb's table has in-frame clones only and misses some. The V and J calls and clone size are taken from that table; D and trimming were inferred from the DNA. The sample has around 100,000 clones, about 88% seen once. The chain carries TRBV9 and TRBJ2-4; D not resolved. This sequence was found in a woman in her seventies who had recovered from COVID-19. Source material: peripheral blood. The CDR3 nucleotides are TGTGCCAGCAGCGTAGGTTTAGCAAACATTCAGTACTTC. Its translation is CASSVGLANIQYF. Full variable domain (remainder filled in from reference TRBV9 and TRBJ2-4): DSGVTQTPKHLITATGQRVTLRCSPRSGDLSVYWYQQSLDQGLQFLIQYYNGEERAKGNILERFSAQQFPDLHSELNLSSLELGDSALYFCASSVGLANIQYFGAGTRLSVL.